The 26 T cell receptor beta chains below all came from one sample that was sequenced in a study of blood T cell repertoires in COVID-19. Profiling relied on immunoSEQ multiplex PCR, and the TCRdb table lists in-frame clones only, not all of them. The sample shows roughly 250,000 clones, approximately 86% of them seen only once. The sample comprised PBMCs or T cells enriched from blood (not recorded which). The receptor source for this set is a woman aged 45-60 years who had recovered from COVID-19.

The rearrangement links TRBV19 to TRBJ1-2; D gene uncertain. CDR1 and CDR2 (germline): LNHDA, SQIVND (reference sequence). V lost 3 bases and J lost 8, with 10 bases in between. The CDR3 has 12 residues. The CDR3 DNA sequence: TGTGCCAGTAGTATTGGGCAACCCGGCTACACCTTC. This sequence encodes CASSIGQPGYTF.

This chain connects TRBV21-1 to TRBJ1-1; the listed D gene, TRBD1, was not tested against the DNA. TRBV21-1 is marked as a pseudogene. The CDR3 runs 11 residues. CDR3 in amino acids: CAGRQNTEAFF. The CDR3 DNA reads TGTGCCGGTAGACAGAACACTGAAGCTTTCTTT.

The genes are TRBV28 and TRBJ1-5, with 8 positions matching TRBD1. From germline, CDR1 is MDHEN and CDR2 SYDVKM. The CDR3 is 15 residues long. With 6 bases clipped from V and 2 bases from J, the junction kept 6 bases outside the gene matches. DNA for the CDR3: TGTGCCAGCAGCCGGACGGGACAGGGCAATCAGCCCCAGCATTTT. Translated: CASSRTGQGNQPQHF.

The chain joins TRBV6-5 to TRBJ2-5, with 7 bases lining up with TRBD2. The CDR3 consists of 14 residues. J gave up 5 bases and V 7 bases, and 10 bases lay outside the gene matches. Germline V gene lookup returns CDR1 MNHEY and CDR2 SVGAGI. Written as DNA, the CDR3 is TGTGCCAGCACCCTGGTGCGGGAGTGGGAGACCCAGTACTTC. Its translation: CASTLVREWETQYF.

This sequence joins TRBV7-6 and TRBJ2-7; D is possibly TRBD2 (8 bases). CDR3 length equals 14 residues. Germline values: CDR1 SGHVS, CDR2 FNYEAQ. V dropped 5 bases and J dropped 7 bases, with 18 bases sitting between them. CDR3 nucleotide sequence: TGTGCCAGCAGCGCGTCGGGAGGGGGCCAGGAGCAGTACTTC. It is translated as CASSASGGGQEQYF. Combining the CDR3 with reference TRBV7-6 and TRBJ2-7 gives the whole variable domain GAGVSQSPRYKVTKRGQDVALRCDPISGHVSLYWYRQALGQGPEFLTYFNYEAQQDKSGLPNDRFSAERPEGSISTLTIQRTEQRDSAMYRCASSASGGGQEQYFGPGTRLTVT.

This clone was counted at least ten times. Other nucleotide sequences in the sample specify the same CDR3. The chain uses TRBV9 and TRBJ2-1; D is uncertain. This CDR3 has 14 amino acids. Germline V gives CDR1 SGDLS, CDR2 YYNGEE. Trimming stripped 0 bases from V and 8 bases from J, with 12 bases between. The CDR3 sequence is CASSVAYRGDEQFF. CDR3 DNA sequence: TGTGCCAGCAGCGTAGCTTACCGAGGCGATGAGCAGTTCTTC.

The V and J genes are TRBV4-2 and TRBJ2-3; 7 bases fit TRBD2. V shed 4 bases, J shed 4 bases, and the junction held 8 bases outside the gene matches. The CDR3 runs 15 residues. CDR1 and CDR2 from the germline V gene are LGHNA and YNFKEQ. The CDR3 DNA reads TGTGCCAGCAGCCCCGCGGGAGAAGGGGCAGATACGCAGTATTTT. It yields the protein CASSPAGEGADTQYF.

J is TRBJ2-5 and V is TRBV25-1; 7 bases match TRBD2. This CDR3 contains 14 residues. V shed 6 bases, J shed 14 bases, and the junction held 18 bases outside the gene matches. The germline gives CDR1 MGHDK, CDR2 SYGVNS. In DNA, the CDR3 is TGTGCCAGCAGACTAGCGACGCCTGGGGCGCGTACATACTTC. This encodes CASRLATPGARTYF. Supplemented by reference TRBV25-1 and TRBJ2-5, the full variable domain reads EADIYQTPRYLVIGTGKKITLECSQTMGHDKMYWYQQDPGMELHLIHYSYGVNSTEKGDLSSESTVSRIRTEHFPLTLESARPSHTSQYLCASRLATPGARTYFGPGTRLLVL.

The rearrangement uses TRBV27 and TRBJ1-3; D remains ambiguous. With 5 bases removed from V and 0 bases from J, the gap between germline ends came to 8 bases. The germline V gene has CDR1 MNHEY and CDR2 SMNVEV (reference sequence). This CDR3 has 14 amino acids. CDR3 nucleotides: TGTGCCAGCAGTCACACAAACTCTGGAAACACCATATATTTT. As protein: CASSHTNSGNTIYF.

The chain links TRBV28 to TRBJ1-3, with 8 nucleotides matching TRBD1. The CDR3 is made up of 16 amino acids. After removal of 4 bases from V and 1 base from J, the junction contained 6 bases not matched to a gene. CDR1 is MDHEN, CDR2 SYDVKM, per germline. The CDR3 nucleotides read TGTGCCAGCAGTTACGACAGGGGTAGGTCTGGAAACACCATATATTTT. Protein sequence: CASSYDRGRSGNTIYF.

The gene calls are TRBV25-1 and TRBJ1-2, with D perhaps matching TRBD1 (5 bases). Germline lookup yields CDR1 MGHDK and CDR2 SYGVNS. V lost 3 bases and J 5 bases, leaving 19 bases between the germline ends. CDR3 length equals 16 residues. The DNA of the CDR3 is TGTGCCAGCAGTGAGATCAGGGCAGGCGGGAATTATGGCTACACCTTC. Translation gives CASSEIRAGGNYGYTF.

This clone has only one observation. The gene calls are TRBV11-3 and TRBJ2-1, with 9 bases lining up with TRBD2. Germline V gives CDR1 SGHNT, CDR2 YENEEA. The CDR3 has 14 residues. The trim removed 1 base at V and 10 bases at J, leaving 5 bases unmatched. The CDR3 bases are TGTGCCAGCAGCTTAGGTATAGCGGGAGACGAGCAGTTCTTC. Its protein is CASSLGIAGDEQFF.

The table lists this clone with a count of one. The chain couples TRBV30 to TRBJ1-5; maybe TRBD1 (5 bases). The CDR3 extends over 13 amino acids. The ends were cut back, 2 bases at V and 7 bases at J, with 12 bases in the middle. CDR1 is GTSNPN and CDR2 is SVGIG in the germline V gene (reference sequence). The CDR3 coding sequence is TGTGCCTGGAGTATGAAGGGGATCCAGCCCCAGCATTTT. It translates to CAWSMKGIQPQHF.

The rearrangement joins TRBV5-4 to TRBJ1-1; 9 nucleotides match TRBD1. Germline CDR1 reads SGHNT; CDR2 reads YYREEE (reference sequence). With V trimmed by 3 bases and J by 1 base, 10 bases remained unmatched. This CDR3 has 17 amino acids. The CDR3 protein is CASSWGQGNVGNTEAFF. The CDR3 DNA reads as TGTGCCAGCAGCTGGGGACAGGGCAACGTCGGGAACACTGAAGCTTTCTTT.

This clone has only a few counts. The chain uses TRBV7-6 and TRBJ2-7; 7 positions agree with TRBD1. The CDR3 contains 13 residues. Unmatched junction bases numbered 4, after V lost 5 bases and J lost 3 bases. The germline V gene encodes CDR1 SGHVS and CDR2 FNYEAQ. The CDR3 region is CASSRTGSYEQYF. The DNA of the CDR3 is TGTGCCAGCAGCCGGACAGGAAGCTACGAGCAGTACTTC.

V usage is TRBV12-3 or TRBV12-4 and J usage is TRBJ1-5, with D perhaps matching TRBD1 (6 bases). The germline V and J ends were trimmed by 11 bases and 1 base, with 12 bases remaining between them. There are 13 residues in the CDR3. The DNA for the CDR3 is TGTGCCGCCGGGGGGCGAAGCAATCAGCCCCAGCATTTT. It codes for CAAGGRSNQPQHF.

J is TRBJ1-6 and V is TRBV2, with D possibly being TRBD1 (5 bases). Germline-derived CDR1 and CDR2 are SNHLY and FYNNEI. The CDR3 covers 16 residues. V dropped 4 bases and J dropped 7 bases, with 17 bases sitting between them. The chain's CDR3 is CASSVRQGKTNSPLHF. CDR3 nucleotides: TGTGCCAGCAGTGTTAGGCAGGGAAAAACCAATTCACCCCTCCACTTT.

The V call is TRBV5-5, the J call TRBJ2-7, with D possibly being TRBD2 (6 bases). The CDR3 is 13 amino acids. V lost 6 bases and J lost 2, with 12 bases in between. Germline CDR1 SGHKS, CDR2 YYEKEE (reference sequence). CDR3: CASNIGGAYEQYF. CDR3 DNA sequence: TGTGCCAGCAATATTGGAGGGGCCTACGAGCAGTACTTC.

This rearrangement joins TRBV7-8 to TRBJ2-7, with D maybe TRBD2 (10 bases). Trimming left V 5 bases short and J 0 bases short, with 26 bases between. The CDR3 runs to 19 residues. In germline, CDR1 is SGHVS, CDR2 FQNEAQ. CDR3 DNA sequence: TGTGCCAGCAGCGGGACAGGGCCTAGCGGGAGTTACAGCTCCTACGAGCAGTACTTC. Its protein product is CASSGTGPSGSYSSYEQYF. Combining the CDR3 with reference TRBV7-8 and TRBJ2-7 gives the whole variable domain GAGVSQSPRYKVAKRGQDVALRCDPISGHVSLFWYQQALGQGPEFLTYFQNEAQLDKSGLPSDRFFAERPEGSVSTLKIQRTQQEDSAVYLCASSGTGPSGSYSSYEQYFGPGTRLTVT.

This chain links TRBV19 with TRBJ2-1; tentative D call: TRBD1 (6 bases). The V end was cut by 5 bases, the J end by 10 bases, with 24 bases between. Germline CDR1 reads LNHDA; CDR2 reads SQIVND (reference sequence). The CDR3 sequence is 16 residues long. CDR3 protein: CASSLPPPTGPSEQFF. Here the CDR3 DNA reads TGTGCCAGTAGTCTACCCCCCCCCACAGGGCCCAGCGAGCAGTTCTTC.

The chain couples TRBV7-9 to TRBJ2-2; 9 positions match TRBD2. The germline CDR1 and CDR2 sequences are SEHNR and FQNEAQ (reference sequence). V dropped 4 bases and J dropped 4; count of bases not matched to a gene: 10. The CDR3 has 17 amino acids. The CDR3 DNA is TGTGCCAGCAGCTCGACCTTAGCGGGAGTGATCACCGGGGAGCTGTTTTTT. It codes for CASSSTLAGVITGELFF.

The table lists this clone with a count of one. This chain joins TRBV6-5 and TRBJ1-1, with D maybe TRBD1 (6 bases). V was shortened by 6 bases and J by 5 bases, with 16 bases between the two germline ends. Germline V lookup: CDR1 MNHEY, CDR2 SVGAGI. CDR3 length equals 14 residues. The CDR3 DNA sequence: TGTGCCAGCAGCGTCGGTTCAGGGGTTACTGAAGCTTTCTTT. Translated, it gives CASSVGSGVTEAFF.

This clone was detected once. V gene TRBV5-1 combines with J gene TRBJ2-7, with D perhaps TRBD2 (5 bases). Germline V lookup: CDR1 SGHRS, CDR2 YFSETQ. V was pared by 0 bases and J by 0 bases, with 13 bases between. The CDR3 is 16 amino acids. The DNA of the CDR3 is TGCGCCAGCAGCTTGGGGTCGGCTAGCCTCTCCTACGAGCAGTACTTC. It codes for CASSLGSASLSYEQYF. The variable domain in full, with the rest retrieved from reference TRBV5-1 and TRBJ2-7, is KAGVTQTPRYLIKTRGQQVTLSCSPISGHRSVSWYQQTPGQGLQFLFEYFSETQRNKGNFPGRFSGRQFSNSRSEMNVSTLELGDSALYLCASSLGSASLSYEQYFGPGTRLTVT.

The chain joins TRBV4-1 to TRBJ2-2, with 9 positions matching TRBD2. This CDR3 is built from 17 residues. V trimming: 6 bases; J trimming: 0 bases; junction bases outside the gene matches: 8. Germline V lookup: CDR1 MGHRA, CDR2 YSYEKL. The CDR3 nucleotides are TGCGCCAGCAGGTCTTCAAGCGGGGGGCCGAACACCGGGGAGCTGTTTTTT. Protein product: CASRSSSGGPNTGELFF.

This clone showed up just once. CDR3 sequence reads: CASSVRGQETQYF. CDR3 DNA sequence: TGTGCCAGCAGTGTGAGAGGCCAAGAGACCCAGTACTTC. The chain carries TRBV2 and TRBJ2-5; unclear D gene. The CDR3 loop spans 13 amino acids. Germline V gene data show CDR1 as SNHLY and CDR2 as FYNNEI. V gave up 4 bases and J gave up 1 base, with 7 bases separating them.

The V call is TRBV2, the J call TRBJ2-2; D is unresolved. Germline CDR1 and CDR2: SNHLY and FYNNEI. V lost 5 bases and J lost 10, with 8 bases in between. This CDR3 is built from 11 residues. The CDR3 coding sequence is TGTGCCAGCAGTTCCCGGGTGGAGCTGTTTTTT. It translates to CASSSRVELFF.